The 15 T cell receptor beta chains below were found in one sample sequenced in a study of control samples from healthy donors and cancer patients. TCRdb's table, derived via immunoSEQ multiplex PCR, lists solely in-frame clones and lacks some. The table has about 80,000 clones, around 83% seen once. Material for sequencing was PBMCs. Receptor source: a man aged 60-69 years with head and neck cancer.

With respect to this clone: This sample includes further DNA sequences coding for the same CDR3. The chain employs TRBV5-1 and TRBJ2-7; TRBD1 or TRBD2 may be the D gene (5 bases each). The V end was cut by 0 bases, the J end by 0 bases, with 7 bases between. The CDR3 has 14 amino acids. Germline lookup yields CDR1 SGHRS and CDR2 YFSETQ. The CDR3 DNA reads TGCGCCAGCAGCTTGGAGGGGAGCTCCTACGAGCAGTACTTC. The encoded protein is CASSLEGSSYEQYF.

This sequence joins TRBV6-1 and TRBJ2-5; 11 bases are shared with TRBD1. The CDR3 is 18 amino acids. CDR1 is MNHNS, CDR2 SASEGT, per germline. V lost 1 base and J lost 3; bases outside the gene matches: 10. The chain's CDR3 is CASSEVRRGGQGEETQYF. The CDR3 nucleotides are TGTGCCAGCAGTGAAGTAAGACGGGGGGGACAGGGGGAAGAGACCCAGTACTTC.

This sequence joins TRBV29-1 and TRBJ2-1, with D possibly being TRBD2 (6 bases). The CDR3 has 14 amino acids. CDR1 is SQVTM and CDR2 is ANQGSEA in the germline V gene. The V gene lost 3 bases and the J gene lost 5 bases, with 14 bases spanning the gap. CDR3 residues: CSVDRTSRDNEQFF. CDR3 bases: TGCAGCGTTGATAGAACTAGCAGAGACAATGAGCAGTTCTTC.

The genes are TRBV6-5 and TRBJ2-4, with TRBD1 as a possible D gene (6 bases). CDR3 size: 16 residues. Germline loops: CDR1 MNHEY, CDR2 SVGAGI. Trimming took off 2 bases at V and 2 bases at J, with 13 bases between the two ends. The CDR3 nucleotides are TGTGCCAGCAGTTACCTACCCACAGGGTCCAAAAACATTCAGTACTTC. Encoded protein: CASSYLPTGSKNIQYF.

The genes are TRBV29-1 and TRBJ2-7; D is perhaps TRBD2 (5 bases). V shed 4 bases and J shed 6 bases, with 13 bases lying between them. In germline, CDR1 is SQVTM, CDR2 ANQGSEA. The CDR3 covers 12 residues. CDR3 protein: CSVGQNAGEQYF. Here the CDR3 DNA reads TGCAGCGTTGGCCAGAACGCGGGCGAGCAGTACTTC.

V usage is TRBV9 and J usage is TRBJ2-3; 9 bases are shared with TRBD1. Per germline, CDR1 SGDLS and CDR2 YYNGEE. This CDR3 is built from 18 residues. Trimming at V came to 0 bases and at J to 0 bases, leaving 8 bases not matched to a gene. This CDR3 is CASSVAPPTGGSTDTQYF. The CDR3, as DNA: TGTGCCAGCAGCGTAGCCCCTCCGACAGGGGGAAGCACAGATACGCAGTATTTT.

This clone was counted only a few times. This rearrangement joins TRBV5-4 to TRBJ1-1; D call uncertain. The V end lost 5 bases, the J end lost 0 bases, and 14 bases lay between the germline ends. The V gene's germline CDR1 is SGHNT and CDR2 YYREEE (reference sequence). This CDR3 has 15 amino acids. CDR3 coding DNA: TGTGCCAGCAGTACTGTAGGGTTGATGAACACTGAAGCTTTCTTT. Amino acid sequence: CASSTVGLMNTEAFF.

The gene calls are TRBV5-4 and TRBJ2-5; no reliable D call. The CDR3 has 14 amino acids. Germline lookup yields CDR1 SGHNT and CDR2 YYREEE (reference sequence). With 0 bases removed from V and 5 bases from J, the gap between germline ends came to 11 bases. The CDR3 is CASSLVGDGETQYF. Written as DNA, the CDR3 is TGTGCCAGCAGCTTGGTAGGAGATGGGGAGACCCAGTACTTC. The entire variable domain, with the rest obtained from reference TRBV5-4 and TRBJ2-5, is as follows: ETGVTQSPTHLIKTRGQQVTLRCSSQSGHNTVSWYQQALGQGPQFIFQYYREEENGRGNFPPRFSGLQFPNYSSELNVNALELDDSALYLCASSLVGDGETQYFGPGTRLLVL.

The chain has TRBV28 and TRBJ2-7; 8 bases align to TRBD1. Germline V gene sequence: CDR1 MDHEN, CDR2 SYDVKM. V shed 7 bases and J 0 bases; nucleotides not matched to a gene: 5. CDR3 length: 14 amino acids. CDR3 DNA sequence: TGTGCCAGCATAGGACAGGGACACTCCTACGAGCAGTACTTC. This encodes CASIGQGHSYEQYF.

This chain connects TRBV6-6 to TRBJ2-2; 9 bases are shared with TRBD1. The CDR3 contains 13 residues. CDR1 is MNHNY, CDR2 SVGAGI, per germline (reference sequence). The ends lost 4 bases at V and 11 bases at J; junction bases unmatched: 5. CDR3: CASSSHTGGELFF. The CDR3, as DNA: TGTGCCAGCAGTTCCCATACAGGGGGCGAGCTGTTTTTT.

This chain connects TRBV9 to TRBJ2-1, with D unresolved. Trimming took off 0 bases at V and 6 bases at J, with 4 bases between the two ends. Germline assignment: CDR1 SGDLS and CDR2 YYNGEE. The CDR3 runs to 12 residues. The CDR3 region is CASSVEANEQFF. CDR3 DNA sequence: TGTGCCAGCAGCGTAGAGGCCAATGAGCAGTTCTTC. Variable domain in full (rest from reference TRBV9 and TRBJ2-1): DSGVTQTPKHLITATGQRVTLRCSPRSGDLSVYWYQQSLDQGLQFLIQYYNGEERAKGNILERFSAQQFPDLHSELNLSSLELGDSALYFCASSVEANEQFFGPGTRLTVL.

The rearrangement joins TRBV5-1 to TRBJ2-3, with D possibly being TRBD2 (7 bases). From germline, CDR1 is SGHRS and CDR2 YFSETQ. Trimming left V 4 bases short and J 3 bases short, with 12 bases between. This CDR3 is 14 amino acids long. DNA of the CDR3: TGCGCCAGCAGCGCGAGCGGGACAACAGATACGCAGTATTTT. Protein product: CASSASGTTDTQYF.

The V and J genes are TRBV3-1 (or the pseudogene TRBV3-2) and TRBJ1-1; the D gene is possibly TRBD1 (6 bases). This CDR3 contains 18 residues. Between the trimmed V and J ends, which lost 0 bases and 5 bases, there was a span of 22 bases. Germline CDR1 LGHDT, CDR2 YNNKEL (reference sequence). This CDR3 reads CASSQEGPWGDTWTEAFF. The CDR3 DNA reads as TGTGCCAGCAGCCAAGAAGGCCCGTGGGGGGACACGTGGACTGAAGCTTTCTTT.

This clone appeared a single time. The rearrangement uses TRBV7-9 and TRBJ2-7; 8 nucleotides align to TRBD1. The CDR3 contains 13 residues. Germline assignment: CDR1 SEHNR and CDR2 FQNEAQ (reference sequence). V was pared by 7 bases and J by 5 bases, with 7 bases of the junction left unmatched. The CDR3 spells CASNPSGGHEQYF. In DNA, the CDR3 is TGTGCCAGCAACCCATCAGGGGGCCACGAGCAGTACTTC.

This chain's CDR3 is CASSLGGVGYTF. CDR3 coding DNA: TGTGCCAGCAGCCTAGGGGGGGTTGGCTACACCTTC. The chain has TRBV12-3 or TRBV12-4 and TRBJ1-2; tentative D call: TRBD1 (6 bases). The CDR3 loop spans 12 amino acids. V was shortened by 6 bases and J by 7 bases, with 12 bases between the two germline ends.